The next 24 T cell receptor beta chains were all read from a single sample in a study of shared clonotypes between healthy human individuals. The assay was immunoSEQ multiplex PCR, and TCRdb's table has in-frame clones only and misses some. The sample shows around 2.1 million clones, 93% of them seen only once. CD45RO negativity and positive selection for CCR7 defined naive CD8 cells, a population that excluded terminally differentiated effector memory CD45RA+ cells. Sequencing was performed on naive CD8+ T cells from PBMCs. The receptors here all came from a man between 18 and 35 years old in good health. Some clones in this sample may be carry-over from other donors' samples.

CDR3 in amino acids: CAISGGGVNTEAFF. The CDR3 DNA sequence: TGTGCCATCAGTGGTGGAGGGGTGAACACTGAAGCTTTCTTT. The V and J genes are TRBV10-3 and TRBJ1-1, with a tentative D call TRBD1 (5 bases). CDR1 and CDR2 (germline): ENHRY, SYGVKD. The CDR3 runs 14 residues. The V and J ends lost 4 bases and 0 bases respectively, with 9 bases between them.

As to this clone: This sample also contains other DNA sequences that code for the same CDR3. The chain carries TRBV29-1 and TRBJ2-1, with D unclear. The CDR3 contains 14 residues. V was pared by 1 base and J by 0 bases, with 7 bases between. The V gene's germline CDR1 is SQVTM and CDR2 ANQGSEA. The CDR3 loop reads CSVEGLSSYNEQFF. The CDR3 region has the DNA TGCAGCGTTGAAGGGCTAAGCTCCTACAATGAGCAGTTCTTC.

Note on this clone: Other DNA sequences within the sample encode an identical CDR3. CDR3 in DNA: TGTGCCTGGAGTGTACGGGGACCTAGCACAGATACGCAGTATTTT. The encoded protein is CAWSVRGPSTDTQYF. The chain couples TRBV30 to TRBJ2-3; D might be TRBD1 or TRBD2, each matching 5 bases. Deletions cut 0 bases from V and 0 bases from J, with 10 bases between. The CDR3 loop spans 15 amino acids. Looked up from germline, CDR1 is GTSNPN and CDR2 is SVGIG (reference sequence).

The CDR3 protein is CASSPLSPDITNYGYTF. The DNA for the CDR3 is TGTGCCAGCAGCCCCCTCAGCCCTGACATCACCAACTATGGCTACACCTTC. This chain uses TRBV4-2 with TRBJ1-2; no firm D call. The CDR3 extends over 17 amino acids. The V gene's germline CDR1 is LGHNA and CDR2 YNFKEQ. Trimming stripped 4 bases from V and 2 bases from J, with 20 bases between.

The chain is built from TRBV5-6 and TRBJ2-7; D could derive from TRBD1 or TRBD2 (7 bases each). V shed 5 bases and J shed 1 base, with 19 bases lying between them. Germline CDR1 reads SGHDT; CDR2 reads YYEEEE. This CDR3 comprises 16 residues. Here the CDR3 reads CASRPWGGGDSYEQYF. The DNA of the CDR3 is TGTGCCAGCAGACCCTGGGGAGGGGGCGATTCCTACGAGCAGTACTTC.

The CDR3 loop is CASSFAAPNEKLFF. DNA of the CDR3: TGTGCCAGCAGCTTCGCAGCTCCTAATGAAAAACTGTTTTTT. This chain uses TRBV7-9 with TRBJ1-4; no clear D. V gave up 3 bases and J gave up 3 bases, with 8 bases separating them. Germline V CDR1 and CDR2: SEHNR, FQNEAQ (reference sequence). The CDR3 is 14 amino acids.

The rearrangement joins TRBV2 to TRBJ2-1; no definite D call. Germline V gives CDR1 SNHLY, CDR2 FYNNEI. Trimming stripped 8 bases from V and 5 bases from J, with 16 bases between. This CDR3 is built from 14 residues. CDR3 DNA: TGTGCCAGCTCCCTAGGATTTGGGGACAATGAGCAGTTCTTC. Protein product: CASSLGFGDNEQFF.

The rearrangement uses TRBV5-1 and TRBJ1-2; D is unresolved. Looked up from germline, CDR1 is SGHRS and CDR2 is YFSETQ. Deletions cut 0 bases from V and 4 bases from J, with 10 bases between. CDR3 length: 14 amino acids. In DNA form, the CDR3 reads TGCGCCAGCAGCTTGGAGGGCACAGTCTATGGCTACACCTTC. Protein product: CASSLEGTVYGYTF. Full variable domain (remainder filled in from reference TRBV5-1 and TRBJ1-2): KAGVTQTPRYLIKTRGQQVTLSCSPISGHRSVSWYQQTPGQGLQFLFEYFSETQRNKGNFPGRFSGRQFSNSRSEMNVSTLELGDSALYLCASSLEGTVYGYTFGSGTRLTVV.

This chain links TRBV15 with TRBJ1-4, with unresolved D. V gave up 5 bases and J gave up 7 bases, with 20 bases separating them. The CDR3 length is 16 residues. Germline V gene data show CDR1 as LNHNV and CDR2 as YYDKDF (reference sequence). The CDR3, as DNA: TGTGCCACCAGCGACCCGGGTCGGGTGGGCGGTGAAAAACTGTTTTTT. This translates into CATSDPGRVGGEKLFF.

V gene TRBV29-1 combines with J gene TRBJ2-1; D perhaps matches TRBD2 (5 bases). V was shortened by 5 bases and J by 0 bases, with 11 bases between the two germline ends. The CDR3 contains 14 residues. Germline values: CDR1 SQVTM, CDR2 ANQGSEA. The CDR3 reads CSVLKLGSYNEQFF. The CDR3 coding sequence is TGCAGCGTTTTAAAACTAGGCTCCTACAATGAGCAGTTCTTC.

The chain links TRBV19 to TRBJ2-3; D might be TRBD1 (5 bases). Trimming took 4 bases from V and 9 from J, leaving 11 bases between them. The CDR3 is 12 residues long. From germline, CDR1 is LNHDA and CDR2 SQIVND (reference sequence). CDR3 nucleotides: TGTGCCAGTAGTACGGACAAGCGAACGCAGTATTTT. Translating it yields CASSTDKRTQYF.

The chain links TRBV11-2 to TRBJ2-1, with TRBD2 matching 7 bases. Germline loops: CDR1 SGHAT, CDR2 FQNNGV. V gave up 1 base and J gave up 9 bases; unmatched junction bases: 15. The CDR3 has 17 amino acids. CDR3 region: CASSLGPLAATHPEQFF. CDR3 DNA sequence: TGTGCCAGCAGCTTAGGGCCGCTAGCGGCCACCCACCCTGAGCAGTTCTTC. The full variable domain, its missing parts supplied by reference TRBV11-2 and TRBJ2-1, is EAGVAQSPRYKIIEKRQSVAFWCNPISGHATLYWYQQILGQGPKLLIQFQNNGVVDDSQLPKDRFSAERLKGVDSTLKIQPAKLEDSAVYLCASSLGPLAATHPEQFFGPGTRLTVL.

This chain joins TRBV10-3 and TRBJ1-3, with 8 bases that match TRBD1. The CDR3 runs 16 residues. Germline assignment: CDR1 ENHRY and CDR2 SYGVKD. V shed 2 bases and J 4 bases; nucleotides not matched to a gene: 7. The CDR3, as DNA: TGTGCCATCAGTGAGCCGTCGGACAGGGAAGGAAACACCATATATTTT. It translates to CAISEPSDREGNTIYF.

The J gene is TRBJ1-1, the V gene TRBV6-1, with unresolved D. The CDR3 covers 12 residues. Per the germline V gene, CDR1 is MNHNS and CDR2 is SASEGT. V was shortened by 10 bases and J by 0 bases, with 9 bases between the two germline ends. The CDR3 sequence: CATLAVNTEAFF. DNA for the CDR3: TGTGCCACCTTAGCAGTGAACACTGAAGCTTTCTTT.

The chain combines TRBV12-5 with TRBJ1-1; D possibly corresponds to TRBD1 (6 bases). Trimming pared 2 bases from V and 3 bases from J, leaving 28 bases between. This CDR3 contains 20 residues. CDR1 is LGHNT and CDR2 is FRNRAP in the germline V gene. CDR3 sequence reads: CASGLQVLGPRMGGHTEAFF. In DNA, the CDR3 is TGTGCTAGTGGTTTGCAAGTATTGGGACCCAGGATGGGGGGGCACACTGAAGCTTTCTTT.

The chain joins TRBV19 to TRBJ1-2, with D maybe TRBD1 (5 bases). The length of the CDR3 is 13 residues. Germline values: CDR1 LNHDA, CDR2 SQIVND (reference sequence). Trimming left V 6 bases short and J 4 bases short, with 12 bases between. This CDR3 reads CASRQDRSYGYTF. The CDR3, as DNA: TGTGCCAGTAGACAAGACAGATCCTATGGCTACACCTTC.

The chain employs TRBV6-1 and TRBJ2-7; D call uncertain. Germline CDR1 is MNHNS and CDR2 is SASEGT. Trimming left V 0 bases short and J 3 bases short, with 15 bases between. CDR3 length: 16 amino acids. The CDR3 sequence: CASSEAYAYSGYEQYF. The DNA for the CDR3 is TGTGCCAGCAGTGAAGCGTACGCGTATTCGGGCTACGAGCAGTACTTC.

The DNA for the CDR3 is TGTGCCACAACACATGCAGCTGAAGCTTTCTTT. Translation: CATTHAAEAFF. The chain links TRBV6-1 to TRBJ1-1; D not certain. The CDR3 loop spans 11 amino acids. Germline CDR1 MNHNS, CDR2 SASEGT. With 10 bases removed from V and 6 bases from J, the gap between germline ends came to 12 bases.

The CDR3 DNA sequence: TGTGCCAGCAGTGAAGCCAGTAAGGGGGACCAAGAGACCCAGTACTTC. It is translated as CASSEASKGDQETQYF. The V call is TRBV25-1, the J call TRBJ2-5, with a tentative D call TRBD1 (6 bases). V dropped 2 bases and J dropped 0 bases, with 13 bases sitting between them. This CDR3 comprises 16 residues. Germline CDR1 reads MGHDK; CDR2 reads SYGVNS.

The chain joins TRBV4-2 to TRBJ2-7, with D unresolved. Germline V gene lookup returns CDR1 LGHNA and CDR2 YNFKEQ. Trimming stripped 1 base from V and 1 base from J, with 11 bases between. This CDR3 spans 15 amino acids. CDR3 residues: CASSQGIGQSYEQYF. CDR3 bases: TGTGCCAGCAGCCAAGGGATTGGGCAGTCCTACGAGCAGTACTTC.

This chain uses TRBV27 with TRBJ2-7, with 9 positions matching TRBD2. After removal of 6 bases from V and 3 bases from J, the junction contained 9 bases not matched to a gene. Per germline, CDR1 MNHEY and CDR2 SMNVEV (reference sequence). The CDR3 has 15 amino acids. In DNA form, the CDR3 reads TGTGCCAGCAGCTCCGAGCGGGAGGCAGGCTACGAGCAGTACTTC. Translated, it gives CASSSEREAGYEQYF.

The chain joins TRBV6-6 to TRBJ2-7, with D perhaps TRBD1 (5 bases). Germline CDR1 and CDR2: MNHNY and SVGAGI (reference sequence). This CDR3 is 14 amino acids long. The V and J ends lost 2 bases and 5 bases respectively, with 13 bases between them. The CDR3 spells CASSYGSGWNEQYF. CDR3 bases: TGTGCCAGCAGTTACGGGTCAGGGTGGAACGAGCAGTACTTC.

The chain carries TRBV28 and TRBJ2-2; the D call may be TRBD1 or TRBD2 (5 bases each). V shed 7 bases and J shed 5 bases, with 11 bases lying between them. The germline gives CDR1 MDHEN, CDR2 SYDVKM. This CDR3 spans 13 amino acids. CDR3 nucleotide sequence: TGTGCCAGCACAGGGAGTGGAACCGGGGAGCTGTTTTTT. Translated, it gives CASTGSGTGELFF.

The chain joins TRBV25-1 to TRBJ2-7, with D hard to call. CDR1 is MGHDK and CDR2 is SYGVNS in the germline V gene. Trimming pared 4 bases from V and 4 bases from J, leaving 11 bases between. This CDR3 has 13 amino acids. CDR3 in amino acids: CASSGGPTYEQYF. The CDR3 DNA sequence: TGTGCCAGCAGTGGCGGACCGACGTACGAGCAGTACTTC.